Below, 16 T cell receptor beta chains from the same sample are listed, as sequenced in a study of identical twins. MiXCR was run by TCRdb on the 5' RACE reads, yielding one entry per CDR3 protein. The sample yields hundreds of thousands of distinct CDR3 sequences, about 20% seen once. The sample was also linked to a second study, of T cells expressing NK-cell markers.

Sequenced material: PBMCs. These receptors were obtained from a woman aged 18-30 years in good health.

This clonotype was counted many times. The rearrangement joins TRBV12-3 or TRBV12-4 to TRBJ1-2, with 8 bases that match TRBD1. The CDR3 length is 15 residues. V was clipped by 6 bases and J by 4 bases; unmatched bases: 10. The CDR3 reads CASSRGQGVGYGYTF. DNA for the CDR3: TGTGCCAGCAGCCGCGGACAGGGAGTGGGCTATGGCTACACCTTC.

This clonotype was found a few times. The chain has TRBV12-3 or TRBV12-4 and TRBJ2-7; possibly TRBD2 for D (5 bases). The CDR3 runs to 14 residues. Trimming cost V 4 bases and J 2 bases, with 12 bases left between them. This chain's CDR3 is CASSSRRGAYEQYF. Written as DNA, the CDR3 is TGTGCCAGCAGTTCCCGCCGGGGAGCCTACGAGCAGTACTTC.

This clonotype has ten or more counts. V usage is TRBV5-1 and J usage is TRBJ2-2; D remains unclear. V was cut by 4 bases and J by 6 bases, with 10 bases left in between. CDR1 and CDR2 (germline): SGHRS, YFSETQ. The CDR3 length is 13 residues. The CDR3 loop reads CASSRYTPGELFF. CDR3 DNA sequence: TGCGCCAGCAGCAGATACACTCCCGGGGAGCTGTTTTTT. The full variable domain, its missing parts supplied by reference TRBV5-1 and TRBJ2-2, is KAGVTQTPRYLIKTRGQQVTLSCSPISGHRSVSWYQQTPGQGLQFLFEYFSETQRNKGNFPGRFSGRQFSNSRSEMNVSTLELGDSALYLCASSRYTPGELFFGEGSRLTVL.

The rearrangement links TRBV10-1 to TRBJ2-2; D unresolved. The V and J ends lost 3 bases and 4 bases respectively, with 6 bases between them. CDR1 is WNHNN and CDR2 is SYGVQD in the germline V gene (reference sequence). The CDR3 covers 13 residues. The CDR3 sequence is CASSESPTGELFF. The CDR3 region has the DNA TGCGCCAGCAGTGAATCGCCCACCGGGGAGCTGTTTTTT.

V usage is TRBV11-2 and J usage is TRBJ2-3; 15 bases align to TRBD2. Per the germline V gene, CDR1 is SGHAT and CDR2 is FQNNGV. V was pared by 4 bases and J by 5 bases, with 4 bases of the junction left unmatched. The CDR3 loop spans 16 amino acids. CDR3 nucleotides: TGTGCCAGCAGCTCCGGACTAGCGGGGGGGCAAGATACGCAGTATTTT. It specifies CASSSGLAGGQDTQYF. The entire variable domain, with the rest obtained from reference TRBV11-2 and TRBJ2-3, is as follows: EAGVAQSPRYKIIEKRQSVAFWCNPISGHATLYWYQQILGQGPKLLIQFQNNGVVDDSQLPKDRFSAERLKGVDSTLKIQPAKLEDSAVYLCASSSGLAGGQDTQYFGPGTRLTVL.

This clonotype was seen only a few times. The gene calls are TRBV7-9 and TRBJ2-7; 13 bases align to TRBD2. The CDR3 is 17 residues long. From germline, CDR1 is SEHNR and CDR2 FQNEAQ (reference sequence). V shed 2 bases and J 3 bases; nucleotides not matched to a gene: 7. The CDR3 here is CASSLPHWTSGSYEQYF. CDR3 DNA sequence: TGTGCCAGCAGCTTACCCCATTGGACTAGCGGGAGCTACGAGCAGTACTTC.

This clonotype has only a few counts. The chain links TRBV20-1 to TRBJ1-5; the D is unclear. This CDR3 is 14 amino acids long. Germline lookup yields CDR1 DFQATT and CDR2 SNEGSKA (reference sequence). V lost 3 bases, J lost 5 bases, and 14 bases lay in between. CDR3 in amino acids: CSASATRSHQPQHF. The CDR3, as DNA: TGCAGTGCTAGTGCCACTAGAAGCCATCAGCCCCAGCATTTT.

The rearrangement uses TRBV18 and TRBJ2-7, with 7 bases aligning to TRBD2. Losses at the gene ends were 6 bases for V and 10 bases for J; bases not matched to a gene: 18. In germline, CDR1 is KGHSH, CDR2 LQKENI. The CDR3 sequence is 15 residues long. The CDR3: CASSHPGLSLGLQYF. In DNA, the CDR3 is TGTGCCAGCTCCCATCCGGGACTATCACTAGGTTTACAGTACTTC. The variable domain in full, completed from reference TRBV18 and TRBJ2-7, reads NAGVMQNPRHLVRRRGQEARLRCSPMKGHSHVYWYRQLPEEGLKFMVYLQKENIIDESGMPKERFSAEFPKEGPSILRIQQVVRGDSAAYFCASSHPGLSLGLQYFGPGTRLTVT.

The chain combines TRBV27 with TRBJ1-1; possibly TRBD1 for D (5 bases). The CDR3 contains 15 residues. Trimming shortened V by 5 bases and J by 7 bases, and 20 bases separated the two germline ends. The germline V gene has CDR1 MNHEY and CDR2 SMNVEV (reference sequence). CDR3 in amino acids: CASSPVGLGRGEAFF. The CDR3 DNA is TGTGCCAGCAGTCCCGTCGGGTTGGGACGCGGTGAAGCTTTCTTT.

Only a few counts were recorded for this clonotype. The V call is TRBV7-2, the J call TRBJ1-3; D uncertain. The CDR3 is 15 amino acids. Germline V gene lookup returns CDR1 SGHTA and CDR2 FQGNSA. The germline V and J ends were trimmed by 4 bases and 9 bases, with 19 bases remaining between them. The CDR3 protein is CASSSTWTAGSTIYF. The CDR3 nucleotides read TGTGCCAGCAGCTCCACTTGGACGGCCGGGAGCACCATATATTTT.

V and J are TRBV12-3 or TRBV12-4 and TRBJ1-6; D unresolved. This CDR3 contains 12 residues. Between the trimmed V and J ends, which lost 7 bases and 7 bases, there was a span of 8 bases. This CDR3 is CASKLFNSPLHF. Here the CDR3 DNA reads TGTGCCAGCAAGTTATTCAATTCACCCCTCCACTTT.

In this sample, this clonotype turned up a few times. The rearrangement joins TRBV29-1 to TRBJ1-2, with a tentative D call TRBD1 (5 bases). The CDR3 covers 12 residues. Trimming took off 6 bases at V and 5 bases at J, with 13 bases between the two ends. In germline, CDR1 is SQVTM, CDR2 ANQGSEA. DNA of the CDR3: TGCAGCGTCCTTGACAGAGAGTATGGCTACACCTTC. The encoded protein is CSVLDREYGYTF.

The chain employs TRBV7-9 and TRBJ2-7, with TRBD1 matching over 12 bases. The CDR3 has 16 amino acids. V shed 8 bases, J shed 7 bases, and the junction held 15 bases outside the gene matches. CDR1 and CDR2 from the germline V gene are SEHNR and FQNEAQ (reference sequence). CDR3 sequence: CASSGARDRGQWEQYF. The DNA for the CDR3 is TGTGCCAGCTCGGGTGCCAGGGACAGGGGGCAATGGGAGCAGTACTTC.

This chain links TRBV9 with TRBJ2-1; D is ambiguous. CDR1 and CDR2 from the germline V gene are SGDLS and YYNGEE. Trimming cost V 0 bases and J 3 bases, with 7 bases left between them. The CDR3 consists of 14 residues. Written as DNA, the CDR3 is TGTGCCAGCAGCGTAGTCCCAGACTACAATGAGCAGTTCTTC. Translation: CASSVVPDYNEQFF.

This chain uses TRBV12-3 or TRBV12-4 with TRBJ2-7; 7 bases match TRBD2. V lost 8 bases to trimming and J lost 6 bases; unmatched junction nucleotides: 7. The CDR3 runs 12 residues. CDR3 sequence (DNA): TGTGCCAGCGGACTAGTTTTCGGCGAGCAGTACTTC. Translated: CASGLVFGEQYF.

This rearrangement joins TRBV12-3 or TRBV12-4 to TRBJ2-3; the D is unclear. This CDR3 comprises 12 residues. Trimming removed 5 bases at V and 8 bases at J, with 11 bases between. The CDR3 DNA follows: TGTGCCAGCAGTCCGACCGGCGGTACGCAGTATTTT. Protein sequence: CASSPTGGTQYF.